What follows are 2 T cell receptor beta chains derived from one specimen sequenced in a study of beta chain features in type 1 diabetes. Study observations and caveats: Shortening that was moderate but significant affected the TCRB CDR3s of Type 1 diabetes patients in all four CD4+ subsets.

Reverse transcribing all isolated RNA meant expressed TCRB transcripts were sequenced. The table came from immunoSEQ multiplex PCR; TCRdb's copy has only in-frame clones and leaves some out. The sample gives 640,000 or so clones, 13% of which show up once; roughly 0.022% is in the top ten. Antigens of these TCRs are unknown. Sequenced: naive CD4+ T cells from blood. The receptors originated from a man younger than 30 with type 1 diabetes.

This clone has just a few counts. The CDR3 DNA sequence: TGTGCCAGCTCACCCCGGACTAGCGGCAGCTCCTACGAGCAGTACTTC. It encodes CASSPRTSGSSYEQYF. This rearrangement joins TRBV18 to TRBJ2-7; TRBD2 matches at 10 bases. J was trimmed by 0 bases and V by 3 bases; bases with no gene match: 5. The CDR3 has 16 amino acids. Germline assignment: CDR1 KGHSH and CDR2 LQKENI. Supplemented by reference TRBV18 and TRBJ2-7, the full variable domain reads NAGVMQNPRHLVRRRGQEARLRCSPMKGHSHVYWYRQLPEEGLKFMVYLQKENIIDESGMPKERFSAEFPKEGPSILRIQQVVRGDSAAYFCASSPRTSGSSYEQYFGPGTRLTVT.

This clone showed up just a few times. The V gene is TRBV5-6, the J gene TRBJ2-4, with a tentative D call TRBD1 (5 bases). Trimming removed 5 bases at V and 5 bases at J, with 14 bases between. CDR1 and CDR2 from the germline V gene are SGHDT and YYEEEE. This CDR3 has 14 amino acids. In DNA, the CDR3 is TGTGCCAGCAGTTCTCTCAGGGCAGAAAACATTCAGTACTTC. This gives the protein CASSSLRAENIQYF. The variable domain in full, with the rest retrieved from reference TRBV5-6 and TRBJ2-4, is DAGVTQSPTHLIKTRGQQVTLRCSPKSGHDTVSWYQQALGQGPQFIFQYYEEEERQRGNFPDRFSGHQFPNYSSELNVNALLLGDSALYLCASSSLRAENIQYFGAGTRLSVL.